The present entry profiles one T cell receptor (beta chain) with its context. These data belong to a study of blood T cell repertoires in COVID-19. Background on the study: The United States, Italy and Spain supplied acute and convalescent COVID-19 samples. From T cells, B-cell-depleted T cells, or PBMCs came the material, which was cDNA or gDNA.

CDR1 and CDR2 from the germline V gene are SGHTA and FQGNSA. CDR3 length: 14 residues. With 1 base removed from V and 9 bases from J, the gap between germline ends came to 13 bases. How the authors handled the data: Reference gene primer amplification gave estimated nucleated cell counts. Here immunoSEQ multiplex PCR was the method, and the copy in TCRdb shows in-frame clones only, minus some. V, J and clone size were drawn from that table, and D and trimming were deduced from the DNA. The table shows roughly 200,000 clones, with approximately 83% occurring only once. The chain employs TRBV7-2 and TRBJ2-1, with D perhaps matching TRBD2 (6 bases). Sequenced input: peripheral blood. The origin of this receptor is a man aged 55 to 70 with acute or convalescent COVID-19. The DNA for the CDR3 is TGTGCCAGCAGCTTAGACGGGAGTTATTTTGAGCAGTTCTTC. This sequence encodes CASSLDGSYFEQFF.